A single sample is the source of the 6 T cell receptor beta chains below, sequenced in a study of Graves' ophthalmopathy and Graves' hyperthyroidism. Amplified material comprised TCR beta CDR3 regions derived from RNA transcripts. Amplification began with first-round RT-PCR using HTBI primers, then second-round multiplex PCR was performed. One entry per CDR3 protein, called by TCRdb with MiXCR from the multiplex PCR reads. Of about 740,000 distinct CDR3 sequences detected, approximately 40% appear once; the ten largest clones hold 40% to 55%. The sample was peripheral blood. The receptors were sampled from an adult man with Graves' ophthalmopathy.

The chain employs TRBV2 and TRBJ1-1, with D possibly being TRBD1 (5 bases). Trimming shortened V by 8 bases and J by 3 bases, and 19 bases separated the two germline ends. Looked up from germline, CDR1 is SNHLY and CDR2 is FYNNEI. The CDR3 has 15 amino acids. CDR3 sequence reads: CASHWANSGDTEAFF. In DNA form, the CDR3 reads TGTGCCAGCCACTGGGCCAACTCGGGGGACACTGAAGCTTTCTTT. Looking up the rest from reference TRBV2 and TRBJ1-1 gives the full variable domain: EPEVTQTPSHQVTQMGQEVILRCVPISNHLYFYWYRQILGQKVEFLVSFYNNEISEKSEIFDDQFSVERPDGSNFTLKIRSTKLEDSAMYFCASHWANSGDTEAFFGQGTRLTVV.

This clonotype was picked up many times. The rearrangement links TRBV20-1 to TRBJ2-7, with 12 bases lining up with TRBD2. CDR3 length: 15 amino acids. In germline, CDR1 is DFQATT, CDR2 SNEGSKA (reference sequence). V shed 5 bases and J 2 bases; nucleotides not matched to a gene: 7. CDR3 coding DNA: TGCAGTGCTTCCCGGACTAGCGGGATGACCTACGAGCAGTACTTC. This codes for CSASRTSGMTYEQYF.

This clonotype showed up many times. The chain recombines TRBV12-3 or TRBV12-4 with TRBJ1-3; TRBD1 agrees at 9 bases. The V segment lost 5 bases and the J segment 4 bases; nucleotides outside the gene matches: 9. CDR3 length equals 16 residues. CDR3 nucleotides: TGTGCCAGCAGTCCCAGGACAGGGGCGGGGGGAAACACCATATATTTT. Encoded protein: CASSPRTGAGGNTIYF.

As to this clonotype: This may be a read error, as it is one base from a much larger clone. This rearrangement joins TRBV11-2 to TRBJ2-6, with D perhaps TRBD1 or TRBD2 (5 bases each). The length of the CDR3 is 16 residues. From germline, CDR1 is SGHAT and CDR2 FQNNGV. CDR3 DNA: TGTGCCGGCAGCTTATTTTCGGGGCGCGGGGCCAACGTCCTGACTTTC. Translated, it gives CAGSLFSGRGANVLTF.

The V call is TRBV25-1, the J call TRBJ2-2, with a tentative D call TRBD1 (6 bases). The germline gives CDR1 MGHDK, CDR2 SYGVNS. The CDR3 length is 15 residues. V was clipped by 8 bases and J by 5 bases, with 18 bases between them. The CDR3 DNA is TGTGCCAGCCAAGTAACACCAAGGGGGACCGGGGAGCTGTTTTTT. Translating gives CASQVTPRGTGELFF. Full variable domain (outside the CDR3, taken from reference TRBV25-1 and TRBJ2-2): EADIYQTPRYLVIGTGKKITLECSQTMGHDKMYWYQQDPGMELHLIHYSYGVNSTEKGDLSSESTVSRIRTEHFPLTLESARPSHTSQYLCASQVTPRGTGELFFGEGSRLTVL.

This clonotype was seen more than once but under ten times. The V gene is TRBV13, the J gene TRBJ2-7; D is possibly TRBD2 (5 bases). Germline V lookup: CDR1 PRHDT, CDR2 FYEKMQ (reference sequence). CDR3 size: 15 residues. Trimming removed 2 bases from V and 2 bases from J, with 13 bases in between. CDR3 sequence reads: CASSLSGSETYEQYF. In nucleotides, the CDR3 is TGTGCCAGCAGCTTATCGGGGTCTGAGACCTACGAGCAGTACTTC.